Listed here are 23 T cell receptor beta chains from one sample, sequenced in a study of blood T cell repertoires in COVID-19. TCRdb keeps only in-frame clones here, not all; method: immunoSEQ multiplex PCR. Of a few hundred thousand clones listed, roughly 88% are singletons. Material: peripheral blood. The receptor source for this set is a man in his forties or fifties with active or convalescent COVID-19.

The CDR3 DNA reads as TGTGCCAGCAGCTTAGTAGCGGGAGGGTCGAATGAGCAGTTCTTC. This codes for CASSLVAGGSNEQFF. V is TRBV7-9 and J is TRBJ2-1; 11 bases line up with TRBD2. This CDR3 comprises 15 residues. V lost 1 base to trimming and J lost 7 bases; unmatched junction nucleotides: 3. Germline CDR1 is SEHNR and CDR2 is FQNEAQ (reference sequence).

The gene calls are TRBV18 and TRBJ2-5; D not certain. V lost 5 bases and J 5 bases, leaving 9 bases between the germline ends. Germline V lookup: CDR1 KGHSH, CDR2 LQKENI. The length of the CDR3 is 12 residues. The CDR3 loop is CASSRARETQYF. Written as DNA, the CDR3 is TGTGCCAGCTCAAGAGCGCGGGAGACCCAGTACTTC.

V usage is TRBV5-4 and J usage is TRBJ2-1; 8 bases are shared with TRBD2. The CDR3 totals 16 residues. Germline V gene sequence: CDR1 SGHNT, CDR2 YYREEE (reference sequence). J lost 4 bases, V lost 5 bases, and 11 bases had no gene match. The CDR3 nucleotides are TGTGCCAGCAGTATTAGCGGGACGGCACGATACAATGAGCAGTTCTTC. This codes for CASSISGTARYNEQFF. Variable domain in full (rest from reference TRBV5-4 and TRBJ2-1): ETGVTQSPTHLIKTRGQQVTLRCSSQSGHNTVSWYQQALGQGPQFIFQYYREEENGRGNFPPRFSGLQFPNYSSELNVNALELDDSALYLCASSISGTARYNEQFFGPGTRLTVL.

CDR3 in amino acids: CASSLQGNYNEQFF. The CDR3 nucleotides read TGCGCCAGCAGCTTACAGGGTAACTACAATGAGCAGTTCTTC. The rearrangement joins TRBV5-1 to TRBJ2-1; D possibly corresponds to TRBD1 (6 bases). Germline lookup yields CDR1 SGHRS and CDR2 YFSETQ. This CDR3 has 14 amino acids. V was trimmed by 2 bases and J by 3 bases, leaving 9 bases between them.

The chain links TRBV6-5 to TRBJ1-1; possibly TRBD1 for D (6 bases). This CDR3 region has 13 residues. The V gene lost 6 bases and the J gene lost 1 base, with 9 bases spanning the gap. Germline loops: CDR1 MNHEY, CDR2 SVGAGI. The CDR3 loop is CASRWGQNTEAFF. CDR3 bases: TGTGCCAGCAGGTGGGGACAGAACACTGAAGCTTTCTTT.

This clone was seen only a few times. The J gene is TRBJ2-2, the V gene TRBV4-3; D is undetermined. CDR1 is LGHNA, CDR2 YSLEER, per germline. Trimming took 0 bases from V and 2 from J, leaving 16 bases between them. CDR3 length equals 18 residues. CDR3 nucleotides: TGCGCCAGCAGCCAAGAGATTTTTATGGCCATTAACACCGGGGAGCTGTTTTTT. Encoded protein: CASSQEIFMAINTGELFF.

The chain uses TRBV4-1 and TRBJ2-1; D is uncertain. From germline, CDR1 is MGHRA and CDR2 YSYEKL. The CDR3 is made up of 14 amino acids. The V end was cut by 7 bases, the J end by 0 bases, with 10 bases between. CDR3 sequence: CASKKSSSYNEQFF. The CDR3, as DNA: TGCGCCAGCAAAAAGTCTAGCTCCTACAATGAGCAGTTCTTC.

The chain uses TRBV6-5 and TRBJ1-5, with a possible D match to TRBD1 (5 bases). V dropped 7 bases and J dropped 6 bases, with 19 bases sitting between them. The CDR3 runs to 15 residues. Germline V gives CDR1 MNHEY, CDR2 SVGAGI. The CDR3 DNA is TGTGCCAGCACCCAAACCAGCGGGGGGATTCAGCCCCAGCATTTT. It specifies CASTQTSGGIQPQHF.

The chain couples TRBV9 to TRBJ1-6; D gene unclear. Germline V gene sequence: CDR1 SGDLS, CDR2 YYNGEE. CDR3 length: 9 amino acids. Between the trimmed V and J ends, which lost 4 bases and 16 bases, there was a span of 6 bases. Written as DNA, the CDR3 is TGTGCCAGCAGCCCTCGTCTCCACTTT. This codes for CASSPRLHF.

As for this clone: The identical CDR3 is also encoded by other nucleotide sequences in the sample. This chain links TRBV28 with TRBJ1-1, with 10 bases matching TRBD1. The trim removed 5 bases at V and 5 bases at J, leaving 5 bases unmatched. This CDR3 region has 14 residues. The V gene's germline CDR1 is MDHEN and CDR2 SYDVKM. The CDR3 bases are TGTGCCAGCAGTCCAGGACAGGGGGGAACTGAAGCTTTCTTT. This translates into CASSPGQGGTEAFF.

The V gene is TRBV7-8, the J gene TRBJ2-7; a possible D gene is TRBD2 (6 bases). Germline CDR1 and CDR2: SGHVS and FQNEAQ. Trimming took 3 bases from V and 6 from J, leaving 21 bases between them. The CDR3 contains 16 residues. In nucleotides, the CDR3 is TGTGCCAGCAGCTTTACCGTAGCGGAACCCCCTGGCGAGCAGTACTTC. Translating gives CASSFTVAEPPGEQYF. Drawing the rest from reference TRBV7-8 and TRBJ2-7, the complete variable domain is GAGVSQSPRYKVAKRGQDVALRCDPISGHVSLFWYQQALGQGPEFLTYFQNEAQLDKSGLPSDRFFAERPEGSVSTLKIQRTQQEDSAVYLCASSFTVAEPPGEQYFGPGTRLTVT.

V and J are TRBV4-3 and TRBJ2-7; D perhaps matches TRBD2 (5 bases). V was trimmed by 1 base and J by 3 bases, leaving 7 bases between them. CDR3 size: 13 residues. In germline, CDR1 is LGHNA, CDR2 YSLEER. The CDR3 DNA follows: TGCGCCAGCAGCCAAGGACTATACTACGAGCAGTACTTC. Translation gives CASSQGLYYEQYF.

The chain is built from TRBV14 and TRBJ1-6, with D unclear. The CDR3 is made up of 15 amino acids. Between the trimmed V and J ends, which lost 1 base and 6 bases, there was a span of 10 bases. Germline lookup yields CDR1 SGHDN and CDR2 FVKESK. The CDR3 coding sequence is TGTGCCAGCAGCCAAGCGGCAGGAGGTAATTCACCCCTCCACTTT. Translated, it gives CASSQAAGGNSPLHF.

This clone has just a few counts. The V gene is TRBV11-2, the J gene TRBJ1-3; D unclear. Trimming pared 5 bases from V and 0 bases from J, leaving 14 bases between. The germline CDR1 and CDR2 sequences are SGHAT and FQNNGV. The CDR3 has 16 residues. The CDR3 protein is CASSKNRPNSGNTIYF. The CDR3 nucleotides read TGTGCCAGCAGCAAAAACAGACCGAACTCTGGAAACACCATATATTTT.

The V call is TRBV4-2, the J call TRBJ2-2; the D gene is possibly TRBD1 (5 bases). There are 15 residues in the CDR3. The V and J ends lost 1 base and 4 bases respectively, with 10 bases between them. CDR1 and CDR2 from the germline V gene are LGHNA and YNFKEQ. The CDR3 coding sequence is TGTGCCAGCAGCCAAGTTGGGGCCCTCACCGGGGAGCTGTTTTTT. It translates to CASSQVGALTGELFF.

The chain links TRBV7-3 to TRBJ2-1; TRBD2 matches at 8 bases. The CDR3 runs to 17 residues. The germline gives CDR1 SGHTA, CDR2 FQGTGA. With 2 bases clipped from V and 8 bases from J, the junction kept 14 bases outside the gene matches. In nucleotides, the CDR3 is TGTGCCAGCAGCTTACTGGGCGGGCTAGCGGGCGGGGATGAGCAGTTCTTC. It translates to CASSLLGGLAGGDEQFF.

V is TRBV7-2 and J is TRBJ2-1, with 7 nucleotides matching TRBD1. The CDR3 runs to 13 residues. The J segment lost 7 bases and the V segment lost 2 bases, leaving 2 bases of the junction unmatched. CDR1 and CDR2 (germline): SGHTA, FQGNSA. The CDR3 bases are TGTGCCAGCAGCTTATACAGGGGAAATGAGCAGTTCTTC. Translated, it gives CASSLYRGNEQFF.

The chain carries TRBV5-5 and TRBJ1-2; 8 bases fit TRBD1. With V trimmed by 5 bases and J by 4 bases, 7 bases remained unmatched. The CDR3 is 14 residues long. Germline V gene data show CDR1 as SGHKS and CDR2 as YYEKEE (reference sequence). The CDR3 here is CASRRGQGSYGYTF. The DNA for the CDR3 is TGTGCCAGCAGACGAGGACAGGGTTCCTATGGCTACACCTTC.

This clone was seen a handful of times. The rearrangement uses TRBV20-1 and TRBJ1-5; no firm D call. With 3 bases removed from V and 2 bases from J, the gap between germline ends came to 11 bases. In germline, CDR1 is DFQATT, CDR2 SNEGSKA (reference sequence). The CDR3 covers 14 residues. The CDR3 DNA reads TGCAGTGCTAGTCTAGGGAGTGGCAATCAGCCCCAGCATTTT. Translating gives CSASLGSGNQPQHF.

The chain uses TRBV10-3 and TRBJ2-3, with a weak D call TRBD2 (6 bases). Per germline, CDR1 ENHRY and CDR2 SYGVKD. Trimming removed 2 bases from V and 5 bases from J, with 17 bases in between. The CDR3 consists of 16 residues. The CDR3 DNA reads TGTGCCATCAGTGAGGAGGAGGCTAGCGTGGGAGATACGCAGTATTTT. Protein sequence: CAISEEEASVGDTQYF.

The rearrangement joins TRBV29-1 to TRBJ1-1; maybe TRBD1 (5 bases). Germline V CDR1 and CDR2: SQVTM, ANQGSEA. There are 11 residues in the CDR3. V lost 0 bases and J lost 10, with 9 bases in between. The CDR3 sequence is CSVEESGGAFF. CDR3 bases: TGCAGCGTTGAAGAGTCCGGGGGAGCTTTCTTT.

The chain recombines TRBV4-3 with TRBJ1-4, with 10 bases fitting TRBD1. V lost 4 bases and J lost 0; bases outside the gene matches: 5. This CDR3 is built from 17 residues. Germline V gene data show CDR1 as LGHNA and CDR2 as YSLEER. The CDR3 nucleotides read TGCGCCAGCAGCCTGGGGGGGACAGGGGCAACTAATGAAAAACTGTTTTTT. Protein sequence: CASSLGGTGATNEKLFF.

The chain joins TRBV4-3 to TRBJ2-1; TRBD2 is a possible D gene (6 bases). CDR3 length: 16 residues. Germline V gene sequence: CDR1 LGHNA, CDR2 YSLEER. The V gene lost 2 bases and the J gene lost 7 bases, with 18 bases spanning the gap. CDR3 region: CASSQTSLALGNEQFF. The CDR3 DNA follows: TGCGCCAGCAGCCAAACCAGCCTAGCGCTGGGAAATGAGCAGTTCTTC.